A single sample gave rise to the 21 T cell receptor beta chains below, sequenced in a study of technical replicates of blood from several donors. The data were produced by immunoSEQ multiplex PCR, yet TCRdb's version contains in-frame clones alone and is incomplete. The sample includes tens of thousands of clones, just over 90% of them seen just once. Source material: T cells isolated from PBMCs. All receptors derive from a human donor in good health.

CDR3 in amino acids: CASSFGTGLSGANVLTF. The CDR3 nucleotides are TGTGCCAGCAGCTTTGGGACAGGGCTCTCTGGGGCCAACGTCCTGACTTTC. This sequence joins TRBV11-2 and TRBJ2-6; TRBD1 aligns across 9 bases. With V trimmed by 3 bases and J by 0 bases, 3 bases remained unmatched. The CDR3 has 17 residues. In germline, CDR1 is SGHAT, CDR2 FQNNGV.

The V gene is TRBV2, the J gene TRBJ2-3; 8 positions agree with TRBD2. This CDR3 contains 15 residues. Losses at the gene ends were 8 bases for V and 0 bases for J; bases not matched to a gene: 7. Per the germline V gene, CDR1 is SNHLY and CDR2 is FYNNEI. The CDR3 DNA follows: TGTGCCAGCTCCGGGGGGGGTTCTAGCACAGATACGCAGTATTTT. It is translated as CASSGGGSSTDTQYF.

V and J are TRBV5-1 and TRBJ1-1; no clear D. The length of the CDR3 is 12 residues. Germline CDR1 SGHRS, CDR2 YFSETQ. The V gene lost 0 bases and the J gene lost 6 bases, with 6 bases spanning the gap. The CDR3 DNA sequence: TGCGCCAGCAGCTTGGCAGGTTCTGAAGCTTTCTTT. Translating gives CASSLAGSEAFF.

The V and J genes are TRBV2 and TRBJ2-7; D ambiguous. V lost 6 bases to trimming and J lost 0 bases, with 30 bases between them. Germline V gene sequence: CDR1 SNHLY, CDR2 FYNNEI. This CDR3 has 20 amino acids. The CDR3 nucleotides read TGTGCCAGCAGCTTCGCCCCCCCCAGTCCGCAAGAAGAGGACTCCTACGAGCAGTACTTC. Amino acid sequence: CASSFAPPSPQEEDSYEQYF.

The V call is TRBV25-1, the J call TRBJ1-1, with 7 bases that match TRBD1. The germline V gene encodes CDR1 MGHDK and CDR2 SYGVNS. CDR3 size: 14 residues. The junction had 4 bases not matched to a gene; V was cut back by 6 bases and J by 0 bases. CDR3 sequence (DNA): TGTGCCAGCAGGGCAGGGGGAATGAACACTGAAGCTTTCTTT. Translation gives CASRAGGMNTEAFF.

This clone has only one observation. V usage is TRBV7-8 and J usage is TRBJ2-3, with TRBD1 matching over 7 bases. Germline CDR1 SGHVS, CDR2 FQNEAQ. The CDR3 consists of 14 residues. V gave up 8 bases and J gave up 2 bases; unmatched junction bases: 7. The CDR3 loop reads CASFLGQTTDTQYF. In DNA, the CDR3 is TGTGCCAGCTTTCTGGGACAGACCACAGATACGCAGTATTTT.

The gene calls are TRBV6-1 and TRBJ2-7, with 8 bases identical to TRBD2. With V trimmed by 0 bases and J by 4 bases, 5 bases remained unmatched. The CDR3 length is 15 residues. Germline lookup yields CDR1 MNHNS and CDR2 SASEGT. For the CDR3, the DNA is TGTGCCAGCAGTGAAGCTCCAGCGGGGGTTTACGAGCAGTACTTC. This encodes CASSEAPAGVYEQYF.

Note on this clone: Other DNA variants within this sample encode the same CDR3. The chain uses TRBV4-1 and TRBJ2-7; D possibly corresponds to TRBD1 (6 bases). The CDR3 runs to 12 residues. Between the trimmed V and J ends, which lost 4 bases and 3 bases, there was a span of 7 bases. Germline V lookup: CDR1 MGHRA, CDR2 YSYEKL. In DNA, the CDR3 is TGCGCCAGCAGCCCAGGGGACTACGAGCAGTACTTC. Translated: CASSPGDYEQYF.

This clone came up a few times. V is TRBV11-2 and J is TRBJ1-6, with D maybe TRBD1 (5 bases). Deletions cut 5 bases from V and 8 bases from J, with 10 bases between. From germline, CDR1 is SGHAT and CDR2 FQNNGV. The CDR3 consists of 13 residues. The CDR3 DNA is TGTGCCAGCAGCCGCGGGGCGGATTCACCCCTCCACTTT. This codes for CASSRGADSPLHF.

This chain uses TRBV28 with TRBJ2-7, with 13 bases fitting TRBD2. Per the germline V gene, CDR1 is MDHEN and CDR2 is SYDVKM. The CDR3 covers 17 residues. J lost 5 bases, V lost 6 bases, and 13 bases had no gene match. The chain's CDR3 is CASSTTSGLAGEHEQYF. CDR3 nucleotide sequence: TGTGCCAGCAGCACCACCTCAGGACTAGCGGGAGAGCACGAGCAGTACTTC.

This chain connects TRBV9 to TRBJ2-2; D not certain. Trimming pared 4 bases from V and 4 bases from J, leaving 5 bases between. Germline V lookup: CDR1 SGDLS, CDR2 YYNGEE. The CDR3 is 12 residues long. CDR3 amino acids: CASSISTGELFF. CDR3 in DNA: TGTGCCAGCAGCATTAGCACCGGGGAGCTGTTTTTT.

The chain has TRBV20-1 and TRBJ2-3, with D uncertain. The CDR3 spans 11 residues. V was cut by 3 bases and J by 10 bases, with 11 bases left in between. Per the germline V gene, CDR1 is DFQATT and CDR2 is SNEGSKA (reference sequence). The CDR3 region is CSASGPAPQYF. CDR3 DNA: TGCAGTGCTAGTGGGCCAGCACCGCAGTATTTT.

The rearrangement uses TRBV30 and TRBJ1-2, with a tentative D call TRBD1 (5 bases). CDR1 and CDR2 from the germline V gene are GTSNPN and SVGIG (reference sequence). Trimming removed 0 bases at V and 8 bases at J, with 13 bases between. The CDR3 totals 13 residues. In nucleotides, the CDR3 is TGTGCCTGGAGTGTAGGGGCCCTTGAGGGCTACACCTTC. Protein sequence: CAWSVGALEGYTF.

This clone was seen just once. The chain employs TRBV7-6 and TRBJ1-1; tentatively, D is TRBD1 (5 bases). Germline V gene sequence: CDR1 SGHVS, CDR2 FNYEAQ. This CDR3 has 14 amino acids. Deletions cut 2 bases from V and 8 bases from J, with 15 bases between. CDR3 amino acids: CASSLIAVAGEAFF. The DNA of the CDR3 is TGTGCCAGCAGCTTAATAGCCGTGGCAGGGGAAGCTTTCTTT.

The V and J genes are TRBV5-1 and TRBJ2-5; D perhaps matches TRBD2 (5 bases). The V and J ends lost 0 bases and 5 bases respectively, with 20 bases between them. The CDR3 contains 17 residues. The germline V gene has CDR1 SGHRS and CDR2 YFSETQ. The CDR3 region is CASSLASIGDYAETQYF. CDR3 DNA sequence: TGCGCCAGCAGCTTGGCCAGTATCGGTGACTATGCGGAGACCCAGTACTTC.

This rearrangement joins TRBV15 to TRBJ1-4; TRBD1 agrees at 8 bases. The germline gives CDR1 LNHNV, CDR2 YYDKDF (reference sequence). Trimming cost V 3 bases and J 3 bases; bases outside gene matches: 9. The CDR3 is 17 residues long. The CDR3 sequence is CATSRPQGAQANEKLFF. The CDR3 DNA reads as TGTGCCACCAGCAGGCCTCAGGGGGCTCAAGCTAATGAAAAACTGTTTTTT.

The chain combines TRBV29-1 with TRBJ2-1, with D possibly being TRBD1 (6 bases). This CDR3 contains 12 residues. V was shortened by 6 bases and J by 4 bases, with 10 bases between the two germline ends. Germline assignment: CDR1 SQVTM and CDR2 ANQGSEA. The CDR3 nucleotides are TGCAGCGTCCTCGGACAGTACAATGAGCAGTTCTTC. Its protein is CSVLGQYNEQFF.

This CDR3 reads CASSLAYDSSYEQYF. CDR3 nucleotide sequence: TGTGCCAGCAGCTTAGCGTATGACAGCTCCTACGAGCAGTACTTC. The chain uses TRBV7-8 and TRBJ2-7, with D tentatively TRBD1 (5 bases). Germline V lookup: CDR1 SGHVS, CDR2 FQNEAQ. Trimming left V 0 bases short and J 0 bases short, with 9 bases between. The length of the CDR3 is 15 residues.

CDR3 in DNA: TGTGCCAGCAGTTTTCTGTGGCGGGAGGAAGCAGATACGCAGTATTTT. This encodes CASSFLWREEADTQYF. The V and J genes are TRBV28 and TRBJ2-3, with 8 bases lining up with TRBD2. The CDR3 spans 16 residues. The junction had 9 bases not matched to a gene; V was cut back by 3 bases and J by 4 bases. CDR1 and CDR2 from the germline V gene are MDHEN and SYDVKM.

The chain is built from TRBV6-1 and TRBJ2-7, with 8 bases identical to TRBD1. The CDR3 spans 16 residues. V lost 4 bases, J lost 0 bases, and 8 bases stayed unmatched. CDR1 is MNHNS, CDR2 SASEGT, per germline. The CDR3 here is CASSADRVVTSYEQYF. For the CDR3, the DNA is TGTGCCAGCAGTGCGGACAGGGTAGTCACCTCCTACGAGCAGTACTTC.

J is TRBJ1-1 and V is TRBV28, with D possibly TRBD1 on 6 matching bases. The CDR3 spans 15 residues. Trimming took 5 bases from V and 11 from J, leaving 24 bases between them. Germline lookup yields CDR1 MDHEN and CDR2 SYDVKM. The CDR3 sequence is CASSSRTAGPFRAFF. The CDR3 DNA sequence: TGTGCCAGCAGTAGCCGGACAGCCGGCCCTTTTCGGGCTTTCTTT. The variable domain in full, with the rest retrieved from reference TRBV28 and TRBJ1-1, is DVKVTQSSRYLVKRTGEKVFLECVQDMDHENMFWYRQDPGLGLRLIYFSYDVKMKEKGDIPEGYSVSREKKERFSLILESASTNQTSMYLCASSSRTAGPFRAFFGQGTRLTVV.